The 9 T cell receptor beta chains reported below all come from one sample, sequenced in a study of blood T cells in healthy people across ages. Using a J-beta primer mix together with a sample-barcoded 5' primer, a second PCR was run for about 7 to 12 cycles. TCRdb reprocessed the 5' RACE reads with MiXCR, giving one entry per CDR3 protein. The sample has 1.5 million to 2 million distinct CDR3 sequences, about 50% seen once. The sample was blood. These receptors all come from a woman aged 40 to 50 in good health.

The J gene is TRBJ2-7, the V gene TRBV2; the D is unclear. CDR1 is SNHLY and CDR2 is FYNNEI in the germline V gene. Trimming left V 0 bases short and J 4 bases short, with 13 bases between. The CDR3 is 15 amino acids. The DNA for the CDR3 is TGTGCCAGCAGTGAAGCGCTCTCCCCACAGTACGAGCAGTACTTC. The encoded protein is CASSEALSPQYEQYF.

The chain carries TRBV15 and TRBJ2-3; TRBD2 aligns across 10 bases. Germline trimming cut 5 bases from V and 6 bases from J; bases unmatched to any gene: 17. The CDR3 contains 18 residues. The germline gives CDR1 LNHNV, CDR2 YYDKDF (reference sequence). CDR3 DNA: TGTGCCACCAGCCGCCTCTTAATAAGCGGGGGGGCCGGGGATACGCAGTATTTT. It is translated as CATSRLLISGGAGDTQYF.

This clonotype was counted a few times. The J gene is TRBJ1-6, the V gene TRBV7-9, with 7 bases fitting TRBD1. The germline gives CDR1 SEHNR, CDR2 FQNEAQ (reference sequence). The CDR3 has 16 amino acids. V shed 1 base, J shed 4 bases, and the junction held 4 bases outside the gene matches. The CDR3 DNA reads as TGTGCCAGCAGCTTAGAAACGGGACAGTATAATTCACCCCTCCACTTT. Protein sequence: CASSLETGQYNSPLHF.

The CDR3 DNA follows: TGTGCCAGCAGTTCCACGGACAGGGGGCGCAACTATGGCTACACCTTC. Protein sequence: CASSSTDRGRNYGYTF. V and J are TRBV6-5 and TRBJ1-2, with 11 bases lining up with TRBD1. With V trimmed by 4 bases and J by 2 bases, 6 bases remained unmatched. This CDR3 comprises 16 residues. From germline, CDR1 is MNHEY and CDR2 SVGAGI.

The sample holds a few counts of this clonotype. This chain joins TRBV6-2 or TRBV6-3 and TRBJ1-5; D unresolved. CDR1 MNHEY and CDR2 SVGEGT come from the germline V gene. Trimming took off 0 bases at V and 7 bases at J, with 10 bases between the two ends. This CDR3 contains 14 residues. Here the CDR3 DNA reads TGTGCCAGCAGTTACTCGGGAGGGTGGCAGCCCCAGCATTTT. Its translation: CASSYSGGWQPQHF.

As regards this clonotype: At one end, the junction sequence differs from germline, possibly due to a read error. The chain employs TRBV29-1 and TRBJ1-2; 8 bases align to TRBD1. CDR3 length: 15 amino acids. Germline V CDR1 and CDR2: SQVTM, ANQGSEA. The CDR3 sequence: CRVEKAGGQGHGYTF. The CDR3 DNA reads TGCAGGGTTGAGAAGGCCGGAGGACAGGGACATGGCTACACCTTC.

This sequence joins TRBV11-1 and TRBJ2-5; D remains ambiguous. Germline values: CDR1 SGHAT, CDR2 FQDESV (reference sequence). The CDR3 sequence is 15 residues long. V shed 1 base and J shed 2 bases, with 11 bases lying between them. The DNA of the CDR3 is TGTGCCAGCAGCTTAGTCAACGGCTTTCAAGAGACCCAGTACTTC. Protein product: CASSLVNGFQETQYF.

This clonotype was observed a handful of times. The rearrangement links TRBV4-3 to TRBJ1-2; D is uncertain. Germline V gives CDR1 LGHNA, CDR2 YSLEER. The CDR3 spans 16 residues. Trimming left V 0 bases short and J 4 bases short, with 15 bases between. CDR3 DNA sequence: TGCGCCAGCAGCCAAGATCGAATTGGCGGCGCCTATGGCTACACCTTC. Amino acids: CASSQDRIGGAYGYTF.

The rearrangement uses TRBV11-2 and TRBJ2-3; perhaps TRBD2 as D (5 bases). Germline V gene data show CDR1 as SGHAT and CDR2 as FQNNGV. V was trimmed by 3 bases and J by 2 bases, leaving 18 bases between them. This CDR3 region has 17 residues. In DNA form, the CDR3 reads TGTGCCAGCAGCTTCGGAGGACGGCTCCTAGACACAGATACGCAGTATTTT. Residues: CASSFGGRLLDTDTQYF.